A single sample gave rise to the 2 T cell receptor beta chains below, sequenced in a study of blood T cell repertoires in COVID-19. Some clones are missing from TCRdb's copy, which holds only in-frame ones; the method was immunoSEQ multiplex PCR. The sample records 220,000 or so clones, around 86% being singletons. Sequenced sample: PBMCs or T cells enriched from blood (not recorded which). The receptors here all came from a woman between 50 and 59 years old who had recovered from COVID-19.

In this sample, this clone turned up once. V usage is TRBV19 and J usage is TRBJ1-5; 7 nucleotides align to TRBD1. This CDR3 contains 18 residues. Trimming took 4 bases from V and 0 from J; bases not matched to a gene: 12. The germline gives CDR1 LNHDA, CDR2 SQIVND (reference sequence). DNA of the CDR3: TGTGCCAGTAGTAACCGGATGGGACAGACCTATAGCAATCAGCCCCAGCATTTT. Translated: CASSNRMGQTYSNQPQHF.

This clone was detected only once. The chain carries TRBV24-1 and TRBJ1-1; tentatively, D is TRBD1 (5 bases). The CDR3 loop spans 13 amino acids. V was pared by 4 bases and J by 10 bases, with 15 bases between. Germline-derived CDR1 and CDR2 are KGHDR and SFDVKD. CDR3 protein: CATSDSRRTRAFF. The CDR3 coding sequence is TGTGCCACCAGTGACTCGAGAAGGACACGAGCTTTCTTT.